The source of this T cell receptor (beta chain) is a study of blood T cell repertoires in COVID-19. Study background: T cells, B-cell-depleted T cells, or PBMCs provided the cDNA or gDNA that served as material.

Clinical history as reported by participants underpinned cohort assignment. CDR1 is SEHNR and CDR2 is FQNEAQ in the germline V gene (reference sequence). V trimming: 5 bases; J trimming: 5 bases; junction bases outside the gene matches: 3. The CDR3 totals 14 residues. Only in-frame clones appear in the TCRdb table, and some are missing; sequencing was by immunoSEQ multiplex PCR. The sample consists of under 300,000 clones, 91% of them appearing once. The sample was PBMCs or T cells enriched from blood (not recorded which). V is TRBV7-9 and J is TRBJ1-4; TRBD1 aligns across 9 bases. This clonotype originated in a human donor in a cohort exposed to, infected with or recovered from COVID-19 (not recorded which). The donor label of this sample is uncertain. Here the CDR3 reads CASSPDRGNEKLFF. In DNA, the CDR3 is TGTGCCAGCAGCCCGGACAGGGGCAATGAAAAACTGTTTTTT.